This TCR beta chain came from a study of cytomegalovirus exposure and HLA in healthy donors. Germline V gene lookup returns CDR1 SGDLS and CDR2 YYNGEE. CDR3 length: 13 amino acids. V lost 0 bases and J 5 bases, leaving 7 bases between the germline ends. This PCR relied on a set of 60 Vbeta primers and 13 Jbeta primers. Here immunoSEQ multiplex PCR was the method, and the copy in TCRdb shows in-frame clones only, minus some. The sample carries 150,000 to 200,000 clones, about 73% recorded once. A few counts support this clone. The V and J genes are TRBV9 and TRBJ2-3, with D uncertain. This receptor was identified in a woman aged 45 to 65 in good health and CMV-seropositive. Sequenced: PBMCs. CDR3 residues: CASSVGHQDTQYF. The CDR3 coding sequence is TGTGCCAGCAGCGTAGGGCATCAAGATACGCAGTATTTT.